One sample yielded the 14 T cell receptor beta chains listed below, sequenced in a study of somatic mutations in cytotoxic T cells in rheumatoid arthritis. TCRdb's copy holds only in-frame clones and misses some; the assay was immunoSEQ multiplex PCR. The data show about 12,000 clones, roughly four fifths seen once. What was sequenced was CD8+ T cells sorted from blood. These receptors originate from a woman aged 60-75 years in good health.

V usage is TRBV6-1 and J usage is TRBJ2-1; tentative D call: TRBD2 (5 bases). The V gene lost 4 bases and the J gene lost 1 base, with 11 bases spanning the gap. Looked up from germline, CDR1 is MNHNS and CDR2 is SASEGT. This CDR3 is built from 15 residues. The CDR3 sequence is CASSADWTSYNEQFF. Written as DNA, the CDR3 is TGTGCCAGCAGTGCCGACTGGACTTCCTACAATGAGCAGTTCTTC.

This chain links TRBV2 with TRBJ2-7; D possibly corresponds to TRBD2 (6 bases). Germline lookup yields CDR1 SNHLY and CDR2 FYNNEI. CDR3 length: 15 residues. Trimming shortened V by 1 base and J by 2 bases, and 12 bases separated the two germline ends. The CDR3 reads CASSEGQQRAYEQYF. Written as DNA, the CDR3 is TGTGCCAGCAGTGAAGGACAACAGCGGGCCTACGAGCAGTACTTC.

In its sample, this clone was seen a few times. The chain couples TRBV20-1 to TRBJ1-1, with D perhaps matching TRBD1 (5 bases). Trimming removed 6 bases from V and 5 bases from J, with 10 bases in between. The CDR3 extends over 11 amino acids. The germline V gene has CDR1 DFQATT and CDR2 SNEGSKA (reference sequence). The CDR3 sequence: CSASRGTEAFF. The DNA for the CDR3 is TGCAGTGCGAGCCGGGGGACTGAAGCTTTCTTT.

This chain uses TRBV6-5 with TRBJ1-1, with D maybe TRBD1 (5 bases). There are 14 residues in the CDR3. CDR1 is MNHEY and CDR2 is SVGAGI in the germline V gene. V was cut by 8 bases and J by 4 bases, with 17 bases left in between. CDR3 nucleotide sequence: TGTGCCAGCCAAGACGGGGGGGAAAGCACTGAAGCTTTCTTT. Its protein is CASQDGGESTEAFF.

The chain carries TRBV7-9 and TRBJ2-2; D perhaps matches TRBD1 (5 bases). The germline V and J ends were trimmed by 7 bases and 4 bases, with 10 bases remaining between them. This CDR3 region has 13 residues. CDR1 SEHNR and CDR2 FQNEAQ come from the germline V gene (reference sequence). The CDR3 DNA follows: TGTGCCAGCAACCTAGGGGTCACCGGGGAGCTGTTTTTT. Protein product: CASNLGVTGELFF.

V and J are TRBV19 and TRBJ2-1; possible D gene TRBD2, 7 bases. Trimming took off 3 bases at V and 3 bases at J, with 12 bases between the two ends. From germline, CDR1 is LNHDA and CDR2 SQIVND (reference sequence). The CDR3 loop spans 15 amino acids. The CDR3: CASSMWGGNYNEQFF. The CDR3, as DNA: TGTGCCAGTAGTATGTGGGGGGGCAACTACAATGAGCAGTTCTTC. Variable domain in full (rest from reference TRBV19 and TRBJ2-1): DGGITQSPKYLFRKEGQNVTLSCEQNLNHDAMYWYRQDPGQGLRLIYYSQIVNDFQKGDIAEGYSVSREKKESFPLTVTSAQKNPTAFYLCASSMWGGNYNEQFFGPGTRLTVL.

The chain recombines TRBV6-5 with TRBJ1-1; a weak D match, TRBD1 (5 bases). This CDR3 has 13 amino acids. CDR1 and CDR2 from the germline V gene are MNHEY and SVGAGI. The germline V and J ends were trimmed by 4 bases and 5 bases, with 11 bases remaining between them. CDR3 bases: TGTGCCAGCAGTTTACAGGAGGGGACTGAAGCTTTCTTT. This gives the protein CASSLQEGTEAFF.

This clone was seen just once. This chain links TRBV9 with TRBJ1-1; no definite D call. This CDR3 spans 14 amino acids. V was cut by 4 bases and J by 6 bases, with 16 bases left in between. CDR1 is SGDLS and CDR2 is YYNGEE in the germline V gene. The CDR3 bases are TGTGCCAGCAGCCCTACCGGAGGCGCCGCTGAAGCTTTCTTT. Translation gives CASSPTGGAAEAFF.

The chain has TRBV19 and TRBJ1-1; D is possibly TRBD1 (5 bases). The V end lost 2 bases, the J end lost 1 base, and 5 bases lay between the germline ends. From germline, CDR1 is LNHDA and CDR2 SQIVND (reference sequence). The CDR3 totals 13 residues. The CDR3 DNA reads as TGTGCCAGTAGTATAACAGGGAACACTGAAGCTTTCTTT. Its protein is CASSITGNTEAFF.

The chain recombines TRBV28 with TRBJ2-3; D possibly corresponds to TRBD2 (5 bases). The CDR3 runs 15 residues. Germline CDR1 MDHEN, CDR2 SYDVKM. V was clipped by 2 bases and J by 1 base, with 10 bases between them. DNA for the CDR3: TGTGCCAGCAGTTTAGGGGTGAGGGGCACAGATACGCAGTATTTT. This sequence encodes CASSLGVRGTDTQYF.

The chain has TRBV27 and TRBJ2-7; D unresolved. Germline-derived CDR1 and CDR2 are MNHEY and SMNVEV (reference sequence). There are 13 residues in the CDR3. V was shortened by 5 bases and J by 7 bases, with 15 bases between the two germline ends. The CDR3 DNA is TGTGCCAGCAGTCACTACCCCTTGAGAGAGCAGTACTTC. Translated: CASSHYPLREQYF.

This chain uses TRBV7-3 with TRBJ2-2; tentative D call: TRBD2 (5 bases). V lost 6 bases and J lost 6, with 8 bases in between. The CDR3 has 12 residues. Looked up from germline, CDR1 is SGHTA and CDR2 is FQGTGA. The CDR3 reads CASSTSAGELFF. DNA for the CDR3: TGTGCCAGCAGTACTAGTGCCGGGGAGCTGTTTTTT.

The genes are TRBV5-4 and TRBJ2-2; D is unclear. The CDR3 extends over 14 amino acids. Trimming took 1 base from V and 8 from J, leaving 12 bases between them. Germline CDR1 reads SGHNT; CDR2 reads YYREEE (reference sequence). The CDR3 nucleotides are TGTGCCAGCAGCTTGCTAACAGCTCCGGGGGAGCTGTTTTTT. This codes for CASSLLTAPGELFF.

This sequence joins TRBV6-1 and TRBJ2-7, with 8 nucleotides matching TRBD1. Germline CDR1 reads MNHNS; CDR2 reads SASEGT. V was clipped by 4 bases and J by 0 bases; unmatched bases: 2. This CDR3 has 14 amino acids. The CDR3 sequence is CASSGQGSSYEQYF. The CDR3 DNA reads TGTGCCAGCAGTGGACAGGGGAGCTCCTACGAGCAGTACTTC.